The T cell receptor (beta chain) under discussion was sequenced for a study of Ad26.COV2.S vaccination and SARS-CoV-2 variants. As for the study in general: Intramuscular Ad26.COV2.S at 5x10^10 or 1x10^11 viral particles.

TCRdb's copy holds only in-frame clones and misses some; the assay was immunoSEQ multiplex PCR. The table lists about 350,000 clones, 88% of them singletons. Of note for this clone: Its antigen is unknown.

Broader study findings: Substantial response breadth was reportedly seen for spike-specific CD8+ and CD4+ T cells after vaccination.

Treatment here: around 19 received Ad26.COV2.S at low or high dose, single or two shots; about 5 received placebo; per-sample allocation not given. Material that was analyzed had been drawn on day 63 after the first vaccine or placebo injection. The receptor was isolated from a person between 18 and 65 years old who received the Ad26.COV2.S COVID-19 vaccine or a placebo. Sequencing used peripheral blood, obtained in a trial of Ad26.COV2.S vaccine versus placebo.

CDR3 amino acids: CASQGQGEGYTF. The CDR3 DNA follows: TGTGCCAGCCAGGGACAGGGGGAGGGCTACACCTTC. The chain carries TRBV28 and TRBJ1-2; TRBD1 agrees at 11 bases. With V trimmed by 8 bases and J by 8 bases, 4 bases remained unmatched. Germline V CDR1 and CDR2: MDHEN, SYDVKM. CDR3 length equals 12 residues.